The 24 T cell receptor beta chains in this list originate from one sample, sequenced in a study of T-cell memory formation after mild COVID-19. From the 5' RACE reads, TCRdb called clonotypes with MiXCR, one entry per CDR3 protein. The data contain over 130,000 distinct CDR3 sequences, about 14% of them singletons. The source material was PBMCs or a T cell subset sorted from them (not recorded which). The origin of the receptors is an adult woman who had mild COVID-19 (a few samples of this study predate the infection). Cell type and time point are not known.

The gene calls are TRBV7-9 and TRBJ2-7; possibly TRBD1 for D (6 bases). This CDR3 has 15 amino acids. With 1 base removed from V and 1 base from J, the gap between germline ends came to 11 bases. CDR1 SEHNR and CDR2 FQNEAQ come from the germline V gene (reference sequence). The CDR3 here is CASSLEMTGSYEQYF. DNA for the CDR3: TGTGCCAGCAGCTTAGAAATGACAGGTTCCTACGAGCAGTACTTC.

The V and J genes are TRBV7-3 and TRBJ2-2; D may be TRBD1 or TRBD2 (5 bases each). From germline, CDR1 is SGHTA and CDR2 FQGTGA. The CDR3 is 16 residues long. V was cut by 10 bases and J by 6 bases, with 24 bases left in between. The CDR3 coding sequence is TGTGCCACAGCCCCGGGCCTTACTAGAGGGGCCGGGGAGCTGTTTTTT. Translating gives CATAPGLTRGAGELFF.

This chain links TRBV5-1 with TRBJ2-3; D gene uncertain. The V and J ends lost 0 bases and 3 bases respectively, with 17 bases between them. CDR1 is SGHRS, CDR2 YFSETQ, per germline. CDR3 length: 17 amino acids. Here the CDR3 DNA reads TGCGCCAGCAGCTTGGTGGCATTTCGGCCAGATACAGATACGCAGTATTTT. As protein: CASSLVAFRPDTDTQYF.

This CDR3 is CASSIARTDTQYF. The CDR3 region has the DNA TGTGCCAGTAGTATCGCCCGCACAGATACGCAGTATTTT. This chain joins TRBV19 and TRBJ2-3; D gene unclear. Germline V gene lookup returns CDR1 LNHDA and CDR2 SQIVND (reference sequence). The CDR3 contains 13 residues. V dropped 3 bases and J dropped 1 base, with 5 bases sitting between them.

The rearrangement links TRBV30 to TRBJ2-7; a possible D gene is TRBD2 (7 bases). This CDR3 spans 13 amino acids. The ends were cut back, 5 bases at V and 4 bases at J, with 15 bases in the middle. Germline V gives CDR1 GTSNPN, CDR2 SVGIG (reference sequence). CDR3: CAWGLGGEYEQYF. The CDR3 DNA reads TGTGCCTGGGGCTTAGGGGGGGAATACGAGCAGTACTTC.

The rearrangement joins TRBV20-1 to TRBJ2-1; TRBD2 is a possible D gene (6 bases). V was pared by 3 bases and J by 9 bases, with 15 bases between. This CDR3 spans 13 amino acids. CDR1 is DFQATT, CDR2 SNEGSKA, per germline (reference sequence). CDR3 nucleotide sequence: TGCAGTGCTAGGACGTCGGGGACTCTTGAGCAGTTCTTC. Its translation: CSARTSGTLEQFF.

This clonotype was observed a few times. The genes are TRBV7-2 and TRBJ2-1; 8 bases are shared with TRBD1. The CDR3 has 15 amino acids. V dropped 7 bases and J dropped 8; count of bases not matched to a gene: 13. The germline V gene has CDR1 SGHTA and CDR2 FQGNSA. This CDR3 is CASTERTGYWDEQFF. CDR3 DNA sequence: TGTGCCAGCACAGAAAGGACAGGGTATTGGGATGAGCAGTTCTTC.

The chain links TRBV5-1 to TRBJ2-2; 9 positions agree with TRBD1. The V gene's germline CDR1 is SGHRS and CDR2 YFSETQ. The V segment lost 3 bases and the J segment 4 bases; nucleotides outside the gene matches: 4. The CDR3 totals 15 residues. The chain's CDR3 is CASSSGTGTTGELFF. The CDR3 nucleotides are TGCGCCAGCAGCTCCGGGACAGGGACCACCGGGGAGCTGTTTTTT.

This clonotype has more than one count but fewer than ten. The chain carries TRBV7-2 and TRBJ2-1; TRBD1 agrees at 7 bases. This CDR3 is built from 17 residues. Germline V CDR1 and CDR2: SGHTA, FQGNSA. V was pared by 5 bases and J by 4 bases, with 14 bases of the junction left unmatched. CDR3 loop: CASSIRQGPSPYNEQFF. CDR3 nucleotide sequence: TGTGCCAGCAGCATAAGACAGGGCCCCTCCCCTTACAATGAGCAGTTCTTC.

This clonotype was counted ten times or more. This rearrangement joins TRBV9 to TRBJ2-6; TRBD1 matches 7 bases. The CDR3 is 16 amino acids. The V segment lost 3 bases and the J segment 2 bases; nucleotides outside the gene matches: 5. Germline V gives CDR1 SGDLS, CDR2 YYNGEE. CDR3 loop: CASSDDRETGANVLTF. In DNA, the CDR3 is TGTGCCAGCAGCGATGACAGGGAGACTGGGGCCAACGTCCTGACTTTC. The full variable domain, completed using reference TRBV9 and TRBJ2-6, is DSGVTQTPKHLITATGQRVTLRCSPRSGDLSVYWYQQSLDQGLQFLIQYYNGEERAKGNILERFSAQQFPDLHSELNLSSLELGDSALYFCASSDDRETGANVLTFGAGSRLTVL.

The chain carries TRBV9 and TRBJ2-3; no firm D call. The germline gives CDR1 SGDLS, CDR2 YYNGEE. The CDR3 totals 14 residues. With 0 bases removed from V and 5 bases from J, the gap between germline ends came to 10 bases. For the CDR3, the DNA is TGTGCCAGCAGCGTAGCGTCAGTTGGAGATACGCAGTATTTT. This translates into CASSVASVGDTQYF.

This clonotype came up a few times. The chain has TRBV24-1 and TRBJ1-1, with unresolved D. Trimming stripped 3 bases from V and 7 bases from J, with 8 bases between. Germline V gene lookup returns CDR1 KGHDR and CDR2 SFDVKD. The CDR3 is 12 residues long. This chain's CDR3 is CATSDKQFEAFF. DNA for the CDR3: TGTGCCACCAGTGATAAACAGTTTGAAGCTTTCTTT.

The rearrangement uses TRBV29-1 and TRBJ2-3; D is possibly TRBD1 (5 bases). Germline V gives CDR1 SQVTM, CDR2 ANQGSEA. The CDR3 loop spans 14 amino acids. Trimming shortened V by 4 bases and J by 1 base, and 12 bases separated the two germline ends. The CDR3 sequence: CSVGPGLGTDTQYF. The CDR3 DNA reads TGCAGCGTTGGTCCAGGGTTGGGCACAGATACGCAGTATTTT.

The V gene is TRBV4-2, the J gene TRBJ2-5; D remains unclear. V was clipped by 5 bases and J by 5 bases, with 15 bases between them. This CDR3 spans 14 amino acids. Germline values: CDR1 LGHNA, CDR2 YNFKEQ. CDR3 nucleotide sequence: TGTGCCAGCAGCGACTCGAGGACGGTGGAGACCCAGTACTTC. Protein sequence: CASSDSRTVETQYF.

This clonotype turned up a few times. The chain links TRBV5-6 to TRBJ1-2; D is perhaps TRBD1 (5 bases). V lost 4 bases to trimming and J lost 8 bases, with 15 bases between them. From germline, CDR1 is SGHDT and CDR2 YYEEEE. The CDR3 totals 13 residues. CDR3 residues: CASSPRSWGGYTF. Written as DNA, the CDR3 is TGTGCCAGCAGCCCCCGGTCGTGGGGGGGCTACACCTTC.

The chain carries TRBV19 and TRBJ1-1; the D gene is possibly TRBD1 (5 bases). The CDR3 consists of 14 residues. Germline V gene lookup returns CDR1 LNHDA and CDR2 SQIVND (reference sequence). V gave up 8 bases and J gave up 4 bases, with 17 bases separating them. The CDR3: CASSDYPGGTEAFF. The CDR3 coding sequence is TGTGCCAGTTCCGATTACCCGGGGGGCACTGAAGCTTTCTTT.

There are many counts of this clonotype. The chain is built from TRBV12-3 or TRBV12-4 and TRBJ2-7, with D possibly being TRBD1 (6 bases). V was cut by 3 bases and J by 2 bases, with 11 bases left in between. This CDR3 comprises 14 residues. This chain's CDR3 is CASSFLDSPYEQYF. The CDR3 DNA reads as TGTGCCAGCAGTTTCTTGGACAGTCCCTACGAGCAGTACTTC.

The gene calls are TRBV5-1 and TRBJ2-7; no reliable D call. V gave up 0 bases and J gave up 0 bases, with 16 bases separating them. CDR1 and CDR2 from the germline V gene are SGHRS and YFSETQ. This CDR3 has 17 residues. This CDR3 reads CASSLGSDPLSSYEQYF. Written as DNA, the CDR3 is TGCGCCAGCAGCTTGGGCTCTGACCCCCTTAGCTCCTACGAGCAGTACTTC.

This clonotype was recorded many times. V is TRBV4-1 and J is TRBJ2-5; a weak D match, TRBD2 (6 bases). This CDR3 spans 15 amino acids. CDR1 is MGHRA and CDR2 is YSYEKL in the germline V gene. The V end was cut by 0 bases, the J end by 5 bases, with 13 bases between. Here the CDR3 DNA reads TGCGCCAGCAGCCAAGAATTTTCAGGGAGGGAGACCCAGTACTTC. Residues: CASSQEFSGRETQYF.

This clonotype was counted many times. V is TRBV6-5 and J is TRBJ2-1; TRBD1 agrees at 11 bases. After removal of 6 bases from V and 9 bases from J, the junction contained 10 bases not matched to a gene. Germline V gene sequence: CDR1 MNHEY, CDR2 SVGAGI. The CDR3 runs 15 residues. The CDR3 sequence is CASSPGTGGRSEQFF. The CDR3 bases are TGTGCCAGCAGCCCAGGGACAGGGGGGCGCAGTGAGCAGTTCTTC.

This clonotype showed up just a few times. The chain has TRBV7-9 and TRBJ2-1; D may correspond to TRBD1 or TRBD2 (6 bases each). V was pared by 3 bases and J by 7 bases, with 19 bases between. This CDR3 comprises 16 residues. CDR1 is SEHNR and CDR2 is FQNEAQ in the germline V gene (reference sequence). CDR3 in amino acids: CASSFPRLVGTNEQFF. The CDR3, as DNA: TGTGCCAGCAGCTTCCCCCGACTAGTAGGGACAAATGAGCAGTTCTTC.

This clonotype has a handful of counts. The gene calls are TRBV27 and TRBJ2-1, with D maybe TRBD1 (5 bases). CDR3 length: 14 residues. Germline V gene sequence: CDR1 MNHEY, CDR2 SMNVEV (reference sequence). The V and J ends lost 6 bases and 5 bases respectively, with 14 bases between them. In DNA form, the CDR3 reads TGTGCCAGCAGCCAGCCGGACACCCACAATGAGCAGTTCTTC. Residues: CASSQPDTHNEQFF.

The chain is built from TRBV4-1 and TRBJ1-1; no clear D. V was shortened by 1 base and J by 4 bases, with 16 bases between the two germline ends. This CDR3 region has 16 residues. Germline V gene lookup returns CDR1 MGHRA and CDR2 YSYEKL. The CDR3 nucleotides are TGCGCCAGCAGCCAAGCGCCGGCGTGGATGAGCACTGAAGCTTTCTTT. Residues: CASSQAPAWMSTEAFF.

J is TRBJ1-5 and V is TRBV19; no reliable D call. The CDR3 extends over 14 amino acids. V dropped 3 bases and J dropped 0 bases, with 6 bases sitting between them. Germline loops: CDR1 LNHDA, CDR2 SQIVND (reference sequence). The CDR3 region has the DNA TGTGCCAGTAGTATTAAATATAGCAATCAGCCCCAGCATTTT. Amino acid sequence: CASSIKYSNQPQHF.